This TCR beta chain was captured in a study of cytomegalovirus exposure and HLA in healthy donors. Study-level findings and limits: Some TCR beta chains (roughly 160 of them) were listed as cytomegalovirus-associated.

The PCR ran on 60 Vbeta and 13 Jbeta primers. TCRdb's table, derived via immunoSEQ multiplex PCR, lists solely in-frame clones and lacks some. The sample lists about 120,000 clones, 8% to 11% occurring once. A note on this clone: Its antigen is unidentified.

The CDR3 is 15 amino acids. The germline gives CDR1 LNHDA, CDR2 SQIVND (reference sequence). Trimming took off 3 bases at V and 1 base at J, with 13 bases between the two ends. The chain uses TRBV19 and TRBJ2-7; perhaps TRBD2 as D (5 bases). The clonotype originates from a woman aged 18-29 years in good health and CMV-seropositive. Material: PBMCs. The CDR3 DNA reads TGTGCCAGTAGTATTGACGGGGAACAGTCCTACGAGCAGTACTTC. Translation: CASSIDGEQSYEQYF.